This T cell receptor (beta chain) was recovered during a study of T cells after yellow fever vaccination. About the study: Libraries from low-cell-number fractions were prepared with the SMART-Seq v4 Ultra Low Input RNA kit.

This CDR3 has 15 amino acids. V lost 4 bases to trimming and J lost 4 bases; unmatched junction nucleotides: 6. The V gene's germline CDR1 is SGHTA and CDR2 FQGNSA. This clonotype has a handful of counts. Its antigen is not known. General study results and limits: Booster sampling recovered most clones from primary vaccination (under 97% CD4, approximately 88% CD8). Peaking on day 5 versus 15, the secondary response was faster but weaker.

Production of TCR cDNA was by 5'RACE template switching, which also added a universal primer site and UMIs. Via MiXCR, TCRdb re-called the 5' RACE reads, giving one row per CDR3 protein. This sample yields fewer than 350,000 distinct CDR3 sequences, of which about 9.5% are seen a single time; approximately 19% belongs to the top ten. The chain joins TRBV7-2 to TRBJ2-3; TRBD2 matches at 9 bases. The sequence was obtained from a man younger than 35 who received the YFV17D yellow fever vaccine. Sequenced here: PBMCs, sampled on the day of the first yellow fever vaccination. This CDR3 reads CASSWAGLAPDTQYF. The CDR3 DNA is TGTGCCAGCAGCTGGGCGGGACTAGCCCCAGATACGCAGTATTTT.